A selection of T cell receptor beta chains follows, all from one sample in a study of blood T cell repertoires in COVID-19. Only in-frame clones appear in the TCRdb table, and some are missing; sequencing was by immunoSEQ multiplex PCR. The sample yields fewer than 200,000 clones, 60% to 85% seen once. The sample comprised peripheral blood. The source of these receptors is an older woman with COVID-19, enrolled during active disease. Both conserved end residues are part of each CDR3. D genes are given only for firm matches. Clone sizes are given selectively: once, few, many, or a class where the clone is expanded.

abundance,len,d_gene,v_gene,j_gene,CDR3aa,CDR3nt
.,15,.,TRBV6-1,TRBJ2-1,CASSESFPYYNEQFF,TGTGCCAGCAGTGAAAGTTTCCCCTACTACAATGAGCAGTTCTTC
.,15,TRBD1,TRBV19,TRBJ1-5,CASRPTGGGRQPQHF,TGTGCCAGTAGACCGACAGGGGGCGGGAGACAGCCCCAGCATTTT
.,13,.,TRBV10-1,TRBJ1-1,CASRKTLNTEAFF,TGCGCCAGCAGGAAAACATTGAACACTGAAGCTTTCTTT
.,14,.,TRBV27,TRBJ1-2,CASSQLGGNYGYTF,TGTGCCAGCAGTCAACTAGGAGGTAACTATGGCTACACCTTC
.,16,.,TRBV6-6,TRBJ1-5,CASSSRDSYSNQPQHF,TGTGCCAGCTCGAGTCGGGACTCCTATAGCAATCAGCCCCAGCATTTT
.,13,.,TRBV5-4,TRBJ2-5,CASSLQYQETQYF,TGTGCCAGCAGCTTACAGTACCAAGAGACCCAGTACTTC
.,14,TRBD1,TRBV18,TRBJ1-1,CASSGTGGGTEAFF,TGTGCCAGCTCAGGAACAGGGGGGGGGACTGAAGCTTTCTTT
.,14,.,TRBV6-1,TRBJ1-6,CASSETGTNSPLHF,TGTGCCAGCAGTGAAACAGGCACAAATTCACCCCTCCACTTT
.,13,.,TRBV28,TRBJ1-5,CASSFAGVRSQHF,TGTGCCAGCAGTTTTGCAGGGGTCCGGTCCCAGCATTTT
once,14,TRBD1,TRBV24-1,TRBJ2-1,CATGTGGRENEQFF,TGTGCCACCGGGACAGGGGGGAGGGAAAATGAGCAGTTCTTC
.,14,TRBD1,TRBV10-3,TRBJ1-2,CAISETGDNYGYTF,TGTGCCATCAGTGAGACAGGGGATAACTATGGCTACACCTTC
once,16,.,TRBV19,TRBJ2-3,CASSPQRDIGTDTQYF,TGTGCCAGTAGCCCCCAAAGGGACATAGGCACAGATACGCAGTATTTT
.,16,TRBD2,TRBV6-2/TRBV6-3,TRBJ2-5,CASSYFSGELGETQYF,TGTGCCAGCAGTTATTTTAGCGGGGAGTTAGGGGAGACCCAGTACTTC
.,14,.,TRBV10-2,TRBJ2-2,CASSDETLPGELFF,TGCGCCAGCAGTGATGAAACATTACCCGGGGAGCTGTTTTTT
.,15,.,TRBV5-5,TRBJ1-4,CASSGGGVISEKLFF,TGTGCCAGCAGCGGAGGAGGGGTGATCAGTGAAAAACTGTTTTTT
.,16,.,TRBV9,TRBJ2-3,CASSVAGGGSTDTQYF,TGTGCCAGCAGCGTAGCCGGCGGCGGGAGCACAGATACGCAGTATTTT
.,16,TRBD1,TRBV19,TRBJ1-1,CASFSTGQGRFTEAFF,TGTGCCAGTTTTTCCACGGGACAGGGAAGGTTCACTGAAGCTTTCTTT
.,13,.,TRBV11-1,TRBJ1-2,CASSSSTEGGYTF,TGTGCCAGCAGCTCGTCCACAGAGGGCGGCTACACCTTC
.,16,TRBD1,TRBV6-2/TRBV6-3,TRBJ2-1,CASSHDRGVFSNEQFF,TGTGCCAGCAGTCATGACAGGGGGGTCTTTAGCAATGAGCAGTTCTTC
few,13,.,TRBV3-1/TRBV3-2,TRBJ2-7,CASSQGQGLEQYF,TGTGCCAGCAGCCAAGGGCAGGGGTTGGAGCAGTACTTC